The entry below describes one T cell receptor beta chain. The PCR had 60 Vbeta and 13 Jbeta primers. Generated by immunoSEQ multiplex PCR, the TCRdb table keeps only in-frame clones and is missing some. The sample holds about 150,000 clones, about 80% seen once. This record comes from a study of cytomegalovirus exposure and HLA in healthy donors. Looked up from germline, CDR1 is SGHKS and CDR2 is YYEKEE (reference sequence). This CDR3 region has 17 residues. After removal of 4 bases from V and 6 bases from J, the junction contained 8 bases not matched to a gene. This chain connects TRBV5-5 to TRBJ2-3, with 16 nucleotides matching TRBD2. The source is a woman aged 50 to 60 in good health and CMV-seropositive. The specimen sequenced was PBMCs. The CDR3 reads CASSPGTSGGAPDTQYF. DNA for the CDR3: TGTGCCAGCAGCCCGGGGACTAGCGGGGGGGCCCCCGATACGCAGTATTTT.